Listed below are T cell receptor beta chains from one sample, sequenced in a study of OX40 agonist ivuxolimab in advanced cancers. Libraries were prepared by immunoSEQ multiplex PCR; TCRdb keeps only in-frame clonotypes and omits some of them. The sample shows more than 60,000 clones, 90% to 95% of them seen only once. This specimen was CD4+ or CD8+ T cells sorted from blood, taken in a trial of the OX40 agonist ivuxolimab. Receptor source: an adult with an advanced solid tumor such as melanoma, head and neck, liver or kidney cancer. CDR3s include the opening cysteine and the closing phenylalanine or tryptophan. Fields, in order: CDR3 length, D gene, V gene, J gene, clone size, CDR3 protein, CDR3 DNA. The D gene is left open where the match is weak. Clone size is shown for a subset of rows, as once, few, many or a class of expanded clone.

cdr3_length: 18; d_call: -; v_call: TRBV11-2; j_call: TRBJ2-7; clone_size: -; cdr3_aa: CASSRTLTSTPNFYEQYF; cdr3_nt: TGTGCCAGCAGCCGTACTTTAACTTCTACGCCGAACTTCTACGAGCAGTACTTC
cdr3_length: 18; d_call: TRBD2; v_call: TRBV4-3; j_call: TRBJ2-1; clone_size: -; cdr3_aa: CASSQDGLAGGHYNEQFF; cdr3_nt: TGCGCCAGCAGCCAAGACGGACTAGCGGGAGGGCATTACAATGAGCAGTTCTTC
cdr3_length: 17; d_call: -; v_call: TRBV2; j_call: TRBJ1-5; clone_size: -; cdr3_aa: CASSEALRGSSNQPQHF; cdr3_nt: TGTGCCAGCAGTGAAGCGCTTCGGGGGAGTAGCAATCAGCCCCAGCATTTT
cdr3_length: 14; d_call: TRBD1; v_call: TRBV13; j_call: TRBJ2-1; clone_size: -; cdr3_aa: CASSPNRGPNEQFF; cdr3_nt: TGTGCCAGCAGCCCCAACAGGGGGCCGAACGAGCAGTTCTTC
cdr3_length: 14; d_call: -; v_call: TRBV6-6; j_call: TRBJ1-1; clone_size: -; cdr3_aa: CASRPDSSGTEAFF; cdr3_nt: TGTGCCAGCAGACCTGACAGTTCCGGCACTGAAGCTTTCTTT
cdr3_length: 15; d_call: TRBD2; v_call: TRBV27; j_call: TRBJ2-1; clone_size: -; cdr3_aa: CASRASGRSYNEQFF; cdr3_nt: TGTGCCAGCAGGGCTAGCGGGAGAAGCTACAATGAGCAGTTCTTC
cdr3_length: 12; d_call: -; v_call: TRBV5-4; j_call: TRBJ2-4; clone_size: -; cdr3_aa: CASSKDSHIQYF; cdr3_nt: TGTGCCAGCAGCAAGGACAGCCACATTCAGTACTTC
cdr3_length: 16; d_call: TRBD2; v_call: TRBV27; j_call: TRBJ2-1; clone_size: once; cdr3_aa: CASSPHPSGTYNEQFF; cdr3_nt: TGTGCCAGCAGTCCGCACCCTAGCGGGACATACAATGAGCAGTTCTTC
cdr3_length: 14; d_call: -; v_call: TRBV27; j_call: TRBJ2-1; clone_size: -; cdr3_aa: CASSGRDTYNEQFF; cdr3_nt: TGTGCCAGCAGTGGCCGGGACACCTACAATGAGCAGTTCTTC
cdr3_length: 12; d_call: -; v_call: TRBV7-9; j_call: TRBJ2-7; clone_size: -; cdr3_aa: CASRQDGYEQYF; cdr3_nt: TGTGCCAGCAGACAGGACGGCTACGAGCAGTACTTC
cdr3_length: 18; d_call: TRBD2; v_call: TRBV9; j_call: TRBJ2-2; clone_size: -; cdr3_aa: CASSYPSGRAPNTGELFF; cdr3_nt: TGTGCCAGCAGCTACCCTAGCGGGAGGGCCCCAAACACCGGGGAGCTGTTTTTT
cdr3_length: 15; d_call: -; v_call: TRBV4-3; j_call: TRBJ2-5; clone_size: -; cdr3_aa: CASSQDRAWEETQYF; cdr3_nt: TGCGCCAGCAGCCAAGACAGGGCTTGGGAAGAGACCCAGTACTTC
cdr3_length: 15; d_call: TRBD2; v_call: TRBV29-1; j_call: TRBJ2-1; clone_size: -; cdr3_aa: CSAGTTYNWNNEQFF; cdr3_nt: TGCAGCGCCGGGACTACCTACAACTGGAACAATGAGCAGTTCTTC
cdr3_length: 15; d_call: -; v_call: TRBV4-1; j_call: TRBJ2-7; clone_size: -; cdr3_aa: CASSLFKGHIYEQYF; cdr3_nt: TGCGCCAGCAGCCTTTTCAAAGGACATATCTACGAGCAGTACTTC
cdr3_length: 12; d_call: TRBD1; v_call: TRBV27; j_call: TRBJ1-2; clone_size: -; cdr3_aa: CASRDRAGGYTF; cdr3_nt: TGTGCCAGCAGGGACAGGGCTGGTGGCTACACCTTC
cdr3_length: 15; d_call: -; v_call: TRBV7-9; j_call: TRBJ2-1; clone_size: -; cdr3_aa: CASSLEGGLFNEQFF; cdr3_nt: TGTGCCAGCAGTCTTGAGGGTGGTCTTTTCAATGAGCAGTTCTTC
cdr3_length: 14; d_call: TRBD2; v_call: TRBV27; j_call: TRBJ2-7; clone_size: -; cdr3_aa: CASTTTSGSYEQYF; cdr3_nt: TGTGCCAGCACTACTACTAGCGGGAGTTACGAGCAGTACTTC
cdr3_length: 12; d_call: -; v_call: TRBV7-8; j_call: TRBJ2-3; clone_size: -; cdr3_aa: CASSRSTDTQYF; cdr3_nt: TGTGCCAGCAGCAGAAGCACAGATACGCAGTATTTT
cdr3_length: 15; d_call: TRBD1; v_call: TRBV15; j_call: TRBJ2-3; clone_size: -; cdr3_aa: CATNPTGGRADTQYF; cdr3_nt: TGTGCCACCAACCCGACAGGGGGCCGGGCAGATACGCAGTATTTT
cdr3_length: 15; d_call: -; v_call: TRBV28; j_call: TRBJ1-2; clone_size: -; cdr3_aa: CASRPEGRVNYGYTF; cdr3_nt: TGTGCCAGCAGACCGGAGGGAAGGGTAAACTATGGCTACACCTTC
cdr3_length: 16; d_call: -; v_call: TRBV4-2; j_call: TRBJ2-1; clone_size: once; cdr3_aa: CASSQDWRSSYNEQFF; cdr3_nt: TGTGCCAGCAGCCAAGATTGGAGAAGCTCCTACAATGAGCAGTTCTTC
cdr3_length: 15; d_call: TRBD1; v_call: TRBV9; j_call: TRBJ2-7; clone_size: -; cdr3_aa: CASSPGTGDFYEQYF; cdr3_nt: TGTGCCAGCAGCCCAGGGACAGGGGATTTCTACGAGCAGTACTTC
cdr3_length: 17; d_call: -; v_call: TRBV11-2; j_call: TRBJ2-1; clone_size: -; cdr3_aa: CASSLVISAGPYNEQFF; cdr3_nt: TGTGCCAGCAGCTTAGTTATTAGTGCAGGACCCTACAATGAGCAGTTCTTC
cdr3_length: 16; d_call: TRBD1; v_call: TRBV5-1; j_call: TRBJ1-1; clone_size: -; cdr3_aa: CASSPATQGAGTEAFF; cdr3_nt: TGCGCCAGCAGCCCCGCTACACAGGGGGCGGGGACTGAAGCTTTCTTT
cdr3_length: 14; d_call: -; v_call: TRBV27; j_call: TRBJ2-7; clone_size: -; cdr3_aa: CASSFRGAHYEQYF; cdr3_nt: TGTGCCAGCAGTTTTAGGGGGGCCCACTACGAGCAGTACTTC
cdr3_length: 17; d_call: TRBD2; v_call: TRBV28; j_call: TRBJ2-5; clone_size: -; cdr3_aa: CAILKRGLADTQETQYF; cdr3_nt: TGTGCCATCCTGAAACGGGGACTAGCGGACACTCAAGAGACCCAGTACTTC
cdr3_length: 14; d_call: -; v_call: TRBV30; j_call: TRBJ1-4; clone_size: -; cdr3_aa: CAWSVGAGGKKLFF; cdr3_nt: TGTGCCTGGAGTGTAGGGGCGGGCGGTAAAAAACTGTTTTTT
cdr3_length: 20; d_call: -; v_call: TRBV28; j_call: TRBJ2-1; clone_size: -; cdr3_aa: CASSSPTRYVGGSTYNEQFF; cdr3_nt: TGTGCCAGCAGTAGCCCCACTCGCTACGTGGGCGGTTCAACCTACAATGAGCAGTTCTTC
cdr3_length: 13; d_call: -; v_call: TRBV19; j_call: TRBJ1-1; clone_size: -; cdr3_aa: CASSMWGGTEAFF; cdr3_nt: TGTGCCAGTAGTATGTGGGGAGGGACTGAAGCTTTCTTT
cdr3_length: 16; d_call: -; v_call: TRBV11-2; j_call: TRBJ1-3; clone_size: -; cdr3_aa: CASSLVTAISGNTIYF; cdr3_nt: TGTGCCAGCAGCTTAGTAACGGCGATCTCTGGAAACACCATATATTTT
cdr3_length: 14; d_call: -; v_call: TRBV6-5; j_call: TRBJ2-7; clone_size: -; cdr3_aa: CASFRGGRSYEQYF; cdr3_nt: TGTGCCAGTTTTAGGGGGGGGCGCTCCTACGAGCAGTACTTC
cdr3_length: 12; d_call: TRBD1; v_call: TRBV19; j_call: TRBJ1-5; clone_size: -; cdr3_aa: CASSRPDRVQHF; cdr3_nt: TGTGCCAGTAGTAGACCGGACAGGGTGCAGCATTTT
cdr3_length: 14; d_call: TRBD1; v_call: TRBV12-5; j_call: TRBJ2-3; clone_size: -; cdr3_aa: CASGLLGTGGTQYF; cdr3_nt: TGTGCTAGTGGTTTGCTCGGGACAGGGGGTACGCAGTATTTT
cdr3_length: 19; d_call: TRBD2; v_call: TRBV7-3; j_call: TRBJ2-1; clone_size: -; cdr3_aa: CASSPQAPGLAGGGNEQFF; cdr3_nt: TGTGCCAGCAGCCCTCAGGCCCCCGGACTAGCGGGAGGGGGCAATGAGCAGTTCTTC
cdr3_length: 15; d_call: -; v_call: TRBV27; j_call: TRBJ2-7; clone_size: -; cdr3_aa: CASSLGLSHTYEQYF; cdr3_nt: TGTGCCAGCAGTTTAGGACTATCCCATACCTACGAGCAGTACTTC
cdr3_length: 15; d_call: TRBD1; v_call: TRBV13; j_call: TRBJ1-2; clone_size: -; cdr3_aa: CASSDITGGRYGYTF; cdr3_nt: TGTGCCAGCAGCGATATCACAGGGGGCAGGTATGGCTACACCTTC
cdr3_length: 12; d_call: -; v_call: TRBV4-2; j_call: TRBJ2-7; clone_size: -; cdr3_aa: CASSHGVNEQYF; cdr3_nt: TGTGCCAGCAGCCATGGGGTCAACGAGCAGTACTTC
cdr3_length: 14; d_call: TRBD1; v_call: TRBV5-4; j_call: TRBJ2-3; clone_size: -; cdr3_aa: CASSRGQGQDTQYF; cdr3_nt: TGTGCCAGCAGCCGGGGACAGGGGCAAGATACGCAGTATTTT
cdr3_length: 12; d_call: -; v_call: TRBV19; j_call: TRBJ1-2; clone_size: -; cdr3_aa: CASTRGNYGYTF; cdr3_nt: TGTGCCAGTACCAGAGGAAACTATGGCTACACCTTC
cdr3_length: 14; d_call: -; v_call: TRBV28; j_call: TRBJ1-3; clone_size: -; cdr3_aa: CASSLRGSGNTIYF; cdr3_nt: TGTGCCAGCAGTTTGCGAGGGAGTGGAAACACCATATATTTT
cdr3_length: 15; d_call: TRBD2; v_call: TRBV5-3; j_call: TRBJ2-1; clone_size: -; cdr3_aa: CARSLSLAGPNEQFF; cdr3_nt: TGTGCCAGAAGCTTGAGCCTAGCGGGACCGAATGAGCAGTTCTTC
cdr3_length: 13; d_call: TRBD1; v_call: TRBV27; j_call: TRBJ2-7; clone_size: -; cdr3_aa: CASSLGQGRGQYF; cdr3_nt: TGTGCCAGCAGTTTAGGACAGGGACGTGGGCAGTACTTC
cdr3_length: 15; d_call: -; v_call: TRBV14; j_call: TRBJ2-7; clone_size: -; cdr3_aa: CASSQDEAGDDEQYF; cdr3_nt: TGTGCCAGCAGCCAAGATGAGGCAGGGGACGACGAGCAGTACTTC
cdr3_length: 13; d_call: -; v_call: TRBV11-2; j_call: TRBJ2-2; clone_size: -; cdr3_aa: CASSLVVPGELFF; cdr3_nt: TGTGCCAGCAGCTTAGTTGTCCCTGGGGAGCTGTTTTTT